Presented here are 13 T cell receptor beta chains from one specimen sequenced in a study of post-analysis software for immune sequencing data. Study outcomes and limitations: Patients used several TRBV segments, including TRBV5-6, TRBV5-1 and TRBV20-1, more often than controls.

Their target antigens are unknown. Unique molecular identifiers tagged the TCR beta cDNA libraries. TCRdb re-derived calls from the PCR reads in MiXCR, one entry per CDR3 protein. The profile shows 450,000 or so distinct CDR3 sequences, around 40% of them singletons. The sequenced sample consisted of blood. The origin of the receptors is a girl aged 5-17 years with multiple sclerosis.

The CDR3 loop is CASSRAVTDTQYF. The CDR3 region has the DNA TGTGCCAGCAGTCGAGCGGTCACAGATACGCAGTATTTT. The chain is built from TRBV6-5 and TRBJ2-3; TRBD2 is a possible D gene (5 bases). The CDR3 is made up of 13 amino acids. Trimming removed 5 bases at V and 2 bases at J, with 8 bases between. The germline V gene has CDR1 MNHEY and CDR2 SVGAGI.

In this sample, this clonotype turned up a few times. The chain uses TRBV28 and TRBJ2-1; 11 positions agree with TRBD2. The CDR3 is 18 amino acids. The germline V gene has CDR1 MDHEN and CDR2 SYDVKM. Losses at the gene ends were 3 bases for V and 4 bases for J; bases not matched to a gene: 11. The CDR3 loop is CASSFNVAGGPGYNEQFF. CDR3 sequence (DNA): TGTGCCAGCAGTTTCAACGTAGCGGGAGGGCCGGGATACAATGAGCAGTTCTTC.

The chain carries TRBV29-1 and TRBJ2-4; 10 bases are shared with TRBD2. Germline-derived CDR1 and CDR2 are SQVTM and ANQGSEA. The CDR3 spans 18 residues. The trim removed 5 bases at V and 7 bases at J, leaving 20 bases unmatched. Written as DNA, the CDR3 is TGCAGCGTTCGACAAACGATAAGACTAGCGGGCCCTAGTAACATTCAGTACTTC. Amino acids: CSVRQTIRLAGPSNIQYF.

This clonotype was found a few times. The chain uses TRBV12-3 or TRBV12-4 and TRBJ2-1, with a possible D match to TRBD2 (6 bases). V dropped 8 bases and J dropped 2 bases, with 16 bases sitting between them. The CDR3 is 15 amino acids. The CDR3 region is CASGTLGGAYNEQFF. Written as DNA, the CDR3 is TGTGCCAGCGGGACTCTCGGAGGGGCCTACAATGAGCAGTTCTTC.

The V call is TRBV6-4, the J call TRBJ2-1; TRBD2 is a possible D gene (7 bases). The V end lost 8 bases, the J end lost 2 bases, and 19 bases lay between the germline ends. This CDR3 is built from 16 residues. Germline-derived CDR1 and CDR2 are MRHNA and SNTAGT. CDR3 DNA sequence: TGTGCCAGCGGAAAGAGGGAGGGGGTTCCCTACAATGAGCAGTTCTTC. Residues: CASGKREGVPYNEQFF.

For the CDR3, the DNA is TGTGCCAGCAGCCCAACGTGGACAGCCGCGGCTTTCTTT. This sequence encodes CASSPTWTAAAFF. This chain connects TRBV7-2 to TRBJ1-1; tentatively, D is TRBD1 (6 bases). Germline values: CDR1 SGHTA, CDR2 FQGNSA. V lost 5 bases and J lost 11, with 18 bases in between. CDR3 length: 13 amino acids.

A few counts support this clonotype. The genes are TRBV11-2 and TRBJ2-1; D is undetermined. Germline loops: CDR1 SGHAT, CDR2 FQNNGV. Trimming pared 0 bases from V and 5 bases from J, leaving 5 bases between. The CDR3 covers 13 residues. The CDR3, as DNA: TGTGCCAGCAGCTTAGATCCTAACAATGAGCAGTTCTTC. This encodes CASSLDPNNEQFF.

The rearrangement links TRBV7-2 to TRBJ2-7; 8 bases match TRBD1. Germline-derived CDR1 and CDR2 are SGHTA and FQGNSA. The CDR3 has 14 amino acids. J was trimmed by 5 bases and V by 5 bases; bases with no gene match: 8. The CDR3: CASSIGQGLNEQYF. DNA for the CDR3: TGTGCCAGCAGCATAGGACAGGGACTCAACGAGCAGTACTTC.

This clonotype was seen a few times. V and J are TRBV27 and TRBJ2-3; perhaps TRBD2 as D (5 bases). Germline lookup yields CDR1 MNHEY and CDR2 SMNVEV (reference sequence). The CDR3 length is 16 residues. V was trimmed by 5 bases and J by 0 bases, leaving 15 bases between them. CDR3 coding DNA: TGTGCCAGCAGTCCGGGCACTAGTTTAAGCACAGATACGCAGTATTTT. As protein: CASSPGTSLSTDTQYF.

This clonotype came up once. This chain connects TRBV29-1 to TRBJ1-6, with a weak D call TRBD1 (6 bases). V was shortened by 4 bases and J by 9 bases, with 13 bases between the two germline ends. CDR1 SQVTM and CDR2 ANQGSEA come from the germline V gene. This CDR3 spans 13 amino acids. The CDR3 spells CSVAAGEGSPLHF. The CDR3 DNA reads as TGCAGCGTTGCGGCAGGGGAGGGTTCACCCCTCCACTTT. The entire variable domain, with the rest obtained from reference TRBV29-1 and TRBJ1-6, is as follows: SAVISQKPSRDICQRGTSLTIQCQVDSQVTMMFWYRQQPGQSLTLIATANQGSEATYESGFVIDKFPISRPNLTFSTLTVSNMSPEDSSIYLCSVAAGEGSPLHFGNGTRLTVT.

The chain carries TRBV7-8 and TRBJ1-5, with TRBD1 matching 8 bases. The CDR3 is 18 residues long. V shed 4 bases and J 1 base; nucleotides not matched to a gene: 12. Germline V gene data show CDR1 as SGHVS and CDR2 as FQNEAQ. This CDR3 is CASSSVDRGRRSNQPQHF. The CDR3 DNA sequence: TGTGCCAGCAGCTCCGTAGACAGGGGAAGGAGGAGCAATCAGCCCCAGCATTTT.

The CDR3 sequence is CASSVDRTTEAFF. In DNA, the CDR3 is TGTGCCAGCAGTGTAGACAGGACCACTGAAGCTTTCTTT. The chain has TRBV6-1 and TRBJ1-1; maybe TRBD1 (6 bases). Germline CDR1 is MNHNS and CDR2 is SASEGT. This CDR3 contains 13 residues. V lost 4 bases, J lost 4 bases, and 10 bases lay in between.

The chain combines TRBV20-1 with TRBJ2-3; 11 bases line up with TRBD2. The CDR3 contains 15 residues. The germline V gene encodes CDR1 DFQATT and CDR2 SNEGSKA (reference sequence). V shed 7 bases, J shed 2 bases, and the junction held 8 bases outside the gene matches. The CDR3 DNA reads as TGCAGTGTCAGAGGACTAGCGGGTCACACAGATACGCAGTATTTT. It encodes CSVRGLAGHTDTQYF.